The clone carrying this T cell receptor (beta chain) was seen many times. Its antigen is still unknown. Researchers reported that TCR beta cDNA libraries carried unique molecular identifiers. The source material, about 0.95 to 10 million T cells, gave rise to 500,000 or so cDNA molecules. TCRdb reprocessed the PCR reads via MiXCR and lists one record per CDR3 protein. The profile shows about 160,000 distinct CDR3 sequences, roughly 35% of them singletons. The ends lost 4 bases at V and 5 bases at J; junction bases unmatched: 4. CDR1 is SQVTM, CDR2 ANQGSEA, per germline. This CDR3 comprises 13 residues. This sample is part of a study of post-analysis software for immune sequencing data. Study-level points and caveats: The study found significantly lower normalized Chao1 diversity in multiple sclerosis patients than in controls.

The receptor was derived from a girl aged 10-17 years with multiple sclerosis. V is TRBV29-1 and J is TRBJ2-7; 11 bases match TRBD2. This specimen was blood, taken after autologous hematopoietic stem cell transplantation. CDR3 in amino acids: CSVGTSGSHEQYF. CDR3 bases: TGCAGCGTTGGGACTAGCGGGTCCCACGAGCAGTACTTC.